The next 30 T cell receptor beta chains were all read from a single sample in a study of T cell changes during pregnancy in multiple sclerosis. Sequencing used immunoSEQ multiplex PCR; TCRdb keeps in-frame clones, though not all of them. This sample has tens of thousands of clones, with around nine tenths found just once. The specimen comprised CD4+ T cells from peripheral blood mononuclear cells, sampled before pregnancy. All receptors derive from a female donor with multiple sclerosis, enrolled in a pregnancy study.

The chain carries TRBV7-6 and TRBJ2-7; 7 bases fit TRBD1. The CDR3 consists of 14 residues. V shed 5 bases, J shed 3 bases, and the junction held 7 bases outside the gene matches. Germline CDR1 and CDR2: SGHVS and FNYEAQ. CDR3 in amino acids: CASSPRDSYYEQYF. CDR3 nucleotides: TGTGCCAGCAGCCCTCGGGACAGCTACTACGAGCAGTACTTC.

The CDR3 is CASSLTGRADEQFF. The CDR3 region has the DNA TGTGCCAGTAGCCTGACAGGGCGGGCGGATGAGCAGTTCTTC. The genes are TRBV19 and TRBJ2-1; 7 nucleotides line up with TRBD1. The CDR3 loop spans 14 amino acids. Germline lookup yields CDR1 LNHDA and CDR2 SQIVND (reference sequence). V lost 6 bases, J lost 8 bases, and 10 bases stayed unmatched.

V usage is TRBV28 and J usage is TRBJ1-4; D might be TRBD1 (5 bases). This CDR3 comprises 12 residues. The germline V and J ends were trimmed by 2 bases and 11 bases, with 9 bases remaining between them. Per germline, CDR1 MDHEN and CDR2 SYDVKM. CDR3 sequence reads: CASSLQGSKLFF. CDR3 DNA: TGTGCCAGCAGTTTACAGGGTTCTAAACTGTTTTTT.

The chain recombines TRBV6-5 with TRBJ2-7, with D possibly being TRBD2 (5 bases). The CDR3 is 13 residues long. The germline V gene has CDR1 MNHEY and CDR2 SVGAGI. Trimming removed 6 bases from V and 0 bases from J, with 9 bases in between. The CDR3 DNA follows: TGTGCCAGCAGCTGGAGGCCCTCCTACGAGCAGTACTTC. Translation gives CASSWRPSYEQYF.

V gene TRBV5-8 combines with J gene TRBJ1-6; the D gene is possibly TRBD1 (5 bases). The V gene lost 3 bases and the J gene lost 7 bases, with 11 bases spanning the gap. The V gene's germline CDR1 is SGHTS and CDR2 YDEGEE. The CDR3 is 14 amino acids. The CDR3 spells CASSSRQFNSPLHF. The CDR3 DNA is TGTGCCAGCAGCTCCCGACAGTTCAATTCACCCCTCCACTTT.

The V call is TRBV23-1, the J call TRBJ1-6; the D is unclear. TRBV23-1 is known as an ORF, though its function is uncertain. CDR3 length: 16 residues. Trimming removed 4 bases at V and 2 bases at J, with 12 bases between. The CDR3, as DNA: TGCGCCAGCAGTCTTGGTAGAGGCCCCTATAATTCACCCCTCCACTTT. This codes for CASSLGRGPYNSPLHF.

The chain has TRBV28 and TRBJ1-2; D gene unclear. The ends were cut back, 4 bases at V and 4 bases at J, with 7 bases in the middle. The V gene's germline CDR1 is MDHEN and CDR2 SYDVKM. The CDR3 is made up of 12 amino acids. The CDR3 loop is CASSSPVYGYTF. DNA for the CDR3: TGTGCCAGCAGTTCCCCAGTCTATGGCTACACCTTC.

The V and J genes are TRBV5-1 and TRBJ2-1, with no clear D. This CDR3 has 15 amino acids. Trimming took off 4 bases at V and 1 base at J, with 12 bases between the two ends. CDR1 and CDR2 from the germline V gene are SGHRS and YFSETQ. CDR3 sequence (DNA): TGCGCCAGCAGCCCCGAACTTGCGTCCTACAATGAGCAGTTCTTC. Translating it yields CASSPELASYNEQFF.

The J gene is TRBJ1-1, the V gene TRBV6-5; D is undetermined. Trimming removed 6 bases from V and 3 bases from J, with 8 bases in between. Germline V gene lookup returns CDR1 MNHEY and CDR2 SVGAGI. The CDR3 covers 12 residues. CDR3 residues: CASRRWDTEAFF. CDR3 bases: TGTGCCAGCAGGAGGTGGGACACTGAAGCTTTCTTT.

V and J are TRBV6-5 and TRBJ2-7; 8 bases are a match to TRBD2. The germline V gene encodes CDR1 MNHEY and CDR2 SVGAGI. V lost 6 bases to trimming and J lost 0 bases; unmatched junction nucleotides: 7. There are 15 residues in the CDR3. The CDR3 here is CASRATSGASYEQYF. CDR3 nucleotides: TGTGCCAGCAGGGCAACTAGCGGAGCCTCCTACGAGCAGTACTTC.

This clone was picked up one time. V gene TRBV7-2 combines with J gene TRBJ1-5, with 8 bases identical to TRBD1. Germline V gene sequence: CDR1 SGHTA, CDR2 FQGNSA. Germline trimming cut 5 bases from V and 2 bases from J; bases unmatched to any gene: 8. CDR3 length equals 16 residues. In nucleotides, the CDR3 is TGTGCCAGCAGCCCATTTGTGGGACAGGGCAATCAGCCCCAGCATTTT. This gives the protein CASSPFVGQGNQPQHF.

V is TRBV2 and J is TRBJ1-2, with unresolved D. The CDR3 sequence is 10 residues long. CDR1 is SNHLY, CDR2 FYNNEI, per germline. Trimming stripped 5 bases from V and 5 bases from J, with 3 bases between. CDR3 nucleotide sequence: TGTGCCAGCAGTTCTTATGGCTACACCTTC. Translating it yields CASSSYGYTF.

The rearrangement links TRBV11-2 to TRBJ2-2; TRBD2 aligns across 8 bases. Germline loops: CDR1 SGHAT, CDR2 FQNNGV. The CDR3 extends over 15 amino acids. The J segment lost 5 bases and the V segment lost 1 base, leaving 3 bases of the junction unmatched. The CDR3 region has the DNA TGTGCCAGCAGCTTAGCGGTAGCGGGGACCGGGGAGCTGTTTTTT. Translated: CASSLAVAGTGELFF.

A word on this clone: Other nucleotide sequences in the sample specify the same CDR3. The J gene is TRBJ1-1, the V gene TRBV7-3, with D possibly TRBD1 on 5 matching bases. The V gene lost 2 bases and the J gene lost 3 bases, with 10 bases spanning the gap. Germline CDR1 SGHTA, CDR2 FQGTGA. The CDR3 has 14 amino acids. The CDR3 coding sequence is TGTGCCAGCAGCTTACGGGGAGGGGACACTGAAGCTTTCTTT. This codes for CASSLRGGDTEAFF.

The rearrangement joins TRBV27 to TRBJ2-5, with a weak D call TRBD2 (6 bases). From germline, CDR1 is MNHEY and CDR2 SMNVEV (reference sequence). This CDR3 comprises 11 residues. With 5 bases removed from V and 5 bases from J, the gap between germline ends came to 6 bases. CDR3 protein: CASSRGETQYF. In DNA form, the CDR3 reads TGTGCCAGCAGTCGGGGGGAGACCCAGTACTTC.

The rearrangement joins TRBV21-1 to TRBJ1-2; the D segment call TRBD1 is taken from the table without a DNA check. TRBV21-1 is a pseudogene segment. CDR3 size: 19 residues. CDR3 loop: CASTLSPGQGAVYSYGYTF. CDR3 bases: TGTGCCAGCACCCTAAGCCCGGGACAGGGGGCCGTCTACTCCTATGGCTACACCTTC.

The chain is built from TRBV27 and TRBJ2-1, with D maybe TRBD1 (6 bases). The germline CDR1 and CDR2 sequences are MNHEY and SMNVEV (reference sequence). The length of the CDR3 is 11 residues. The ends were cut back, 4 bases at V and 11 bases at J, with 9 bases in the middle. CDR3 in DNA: TGTGCCAGCAGTTGGGACAACAAGCAGTTCTTC. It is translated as CASSWDNKQFF.

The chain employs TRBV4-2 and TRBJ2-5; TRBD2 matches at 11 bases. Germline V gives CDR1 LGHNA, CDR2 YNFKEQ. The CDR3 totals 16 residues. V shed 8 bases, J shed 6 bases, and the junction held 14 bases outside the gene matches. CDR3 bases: TGTGCCAGCGGGGGGGGGCTAGCGGGAGGTGGAAAGACCCAGTACTTC. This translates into CASGGGLAGGGKTQYF.

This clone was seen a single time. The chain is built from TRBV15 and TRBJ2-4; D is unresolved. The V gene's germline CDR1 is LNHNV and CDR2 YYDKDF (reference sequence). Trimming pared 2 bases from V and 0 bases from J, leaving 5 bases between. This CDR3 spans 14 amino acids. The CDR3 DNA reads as TGTGCCACCAGCAGACCTCTAGCCAAAAACATTCAGTACTTC. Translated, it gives CATSRPLAKNIQYF.

The CDR3 region is CASNWGTYEQYF. CDR3 DNA: TGTGCCAGCAACTGGGGCACCTACGAGCAGTACTTC. V gene TRBV2 combines with J gene TRBJ2-7; tentative D call: TRBD1 (5 bases). Germline V gives CDR1 SNHLY, CDR2 FYNNEI. V was pared by 7 bases and J by 2 bases, with 9 bases between. The CDR3 has 12 residues.

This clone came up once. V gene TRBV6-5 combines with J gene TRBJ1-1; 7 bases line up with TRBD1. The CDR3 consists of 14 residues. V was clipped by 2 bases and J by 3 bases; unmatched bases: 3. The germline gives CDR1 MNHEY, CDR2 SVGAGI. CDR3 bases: TGTGCCAGCAGTTACGGACAGGTCCACACTGAAGCTTTCTTT. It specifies CASSYGQVHTEAFF.

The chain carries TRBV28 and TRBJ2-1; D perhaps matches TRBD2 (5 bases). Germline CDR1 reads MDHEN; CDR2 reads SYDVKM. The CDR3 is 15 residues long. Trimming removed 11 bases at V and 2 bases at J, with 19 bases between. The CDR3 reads CAVKGGGDTYNEQFF. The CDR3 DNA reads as TGTGCCGTCAAAGGCGGAGGCGACACCTACAATGAGCAGTTCTTC.

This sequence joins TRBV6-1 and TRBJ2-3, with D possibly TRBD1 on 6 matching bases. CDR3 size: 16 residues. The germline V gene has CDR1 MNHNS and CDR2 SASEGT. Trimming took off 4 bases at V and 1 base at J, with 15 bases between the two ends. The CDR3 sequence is CASSVGTPTRTDTQYF. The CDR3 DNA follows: TGTGCCAGCAGTGTCGGGACACCGACCCGCACAGATACGCAGTATTTT.

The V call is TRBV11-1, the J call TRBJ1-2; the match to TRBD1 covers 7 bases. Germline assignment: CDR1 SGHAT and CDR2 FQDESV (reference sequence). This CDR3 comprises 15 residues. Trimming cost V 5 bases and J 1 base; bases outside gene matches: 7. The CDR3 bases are TGTGCCAGCAGCCCGGTGAGGGGGCTTAACTATGGCTACACCTTC. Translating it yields CASSPVRGLNYGYTF.

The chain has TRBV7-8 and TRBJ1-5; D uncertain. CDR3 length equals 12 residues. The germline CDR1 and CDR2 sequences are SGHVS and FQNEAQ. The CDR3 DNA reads TGTGCGAGCGGGGAGTTCAATCAGCCCCAGCATTTT. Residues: CASGEFNQPQHF.

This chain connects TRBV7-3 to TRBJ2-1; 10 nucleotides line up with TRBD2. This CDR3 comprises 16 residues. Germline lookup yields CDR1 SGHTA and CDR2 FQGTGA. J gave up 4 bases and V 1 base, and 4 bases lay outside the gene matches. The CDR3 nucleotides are TGTGCCAGCAGCTTAAACCCAGCGGGAGGGTACAATGAGCAGTTCTTC. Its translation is CASSLNPAGGYNEQFF.

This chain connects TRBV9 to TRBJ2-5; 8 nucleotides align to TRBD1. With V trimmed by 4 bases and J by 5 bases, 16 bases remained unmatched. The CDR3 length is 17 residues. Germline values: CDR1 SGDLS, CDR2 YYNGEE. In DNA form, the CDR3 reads TGTGCCAGCAGCTCCCCGGGCCCCGGACAGGGCGGGGAGACCCAGTACTTC. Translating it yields CASSSPGPGQGGETQYF. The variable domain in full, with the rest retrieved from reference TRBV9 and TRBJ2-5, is DSGVTQTPKHLITATGQRVTLRCSPRSGDLSVYWYQQSLDQGLQFLIQYYNGEERAKGNILERFSAQQFPDLHSELNLSSLELGDSALYFCASSSPGPGQGGETQYFGPGTRLLVL.

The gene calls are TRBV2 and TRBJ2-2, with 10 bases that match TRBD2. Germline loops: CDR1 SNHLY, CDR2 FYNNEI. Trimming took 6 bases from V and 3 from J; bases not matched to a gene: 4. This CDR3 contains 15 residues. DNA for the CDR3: TGTGCCAGCAGGAGACTAGCGGGCCACACCGGGGAGCTGTTTTTT. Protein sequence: CASRRLAGHTGELFF. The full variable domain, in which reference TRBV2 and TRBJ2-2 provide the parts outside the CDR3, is EPEVTQTPSHQVTQMGQEVILRCVPISNHLYFYWYRQILGQKVEFLVSFYNNEISEKSEIFDDQFSVERPDGSNFTLKIRSTKLEDSAMYFCASRRLAGHTGELFFGEGSRLTVL.

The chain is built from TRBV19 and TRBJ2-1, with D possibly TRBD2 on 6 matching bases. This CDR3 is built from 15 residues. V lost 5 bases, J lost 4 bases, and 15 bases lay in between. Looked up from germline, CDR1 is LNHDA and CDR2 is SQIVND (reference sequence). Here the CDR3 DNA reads TGTGCCAGTAGTTCAGTGGCTAGCGAGTACAATGAGCAGTTCTTC. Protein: CASSSVASEYNEQFF.

In DNA form, the CDR3 reads TGCGCCAGCAGCCAAGATGGGGGGGGGCAGTACAATGAGCAGTTCTTC. It encodes CASSQDGGGQYNEQFF. The chain uses TRBV4-1 and TRBJ2-1; weak D call: TRBD2 (7 bases). This CDR3 is built from 16 residues. Trimming cost V 0 bases and J 4 bases, with 13 bases left between them. Germline V gene lookup returns CDR1 MGHRA and CDR2 YSYEKL.